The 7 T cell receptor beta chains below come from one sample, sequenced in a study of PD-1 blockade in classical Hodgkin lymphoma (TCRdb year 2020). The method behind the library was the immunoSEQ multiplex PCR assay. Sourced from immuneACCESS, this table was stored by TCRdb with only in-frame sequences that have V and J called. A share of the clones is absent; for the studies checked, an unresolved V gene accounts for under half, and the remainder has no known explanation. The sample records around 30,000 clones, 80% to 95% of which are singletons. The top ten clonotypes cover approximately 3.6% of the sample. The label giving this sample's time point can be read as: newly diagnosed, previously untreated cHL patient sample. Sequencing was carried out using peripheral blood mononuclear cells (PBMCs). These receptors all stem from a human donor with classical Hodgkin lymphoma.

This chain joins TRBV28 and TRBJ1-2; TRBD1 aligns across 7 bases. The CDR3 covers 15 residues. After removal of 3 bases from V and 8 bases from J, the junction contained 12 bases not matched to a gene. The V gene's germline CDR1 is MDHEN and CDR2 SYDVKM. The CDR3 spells CASSFGTGDVRGYTF. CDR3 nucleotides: TGTGCCAGCAGTTTCGGAACAGGGGACGTCCGGGGCTACACCTTC.

The CDR3 region is CASSAGTSGTDTQYF. The CDR3, as DNA: TGTGCCAGCAGCGCCGGGACTAGCGGCACAGATACGCAGTATTTT. The chain couples TRBV7-9 to TRBJ2-3; 10 nucleotides align to TRBD2. Germline CDR1 and CDR2: SEHNR and FQNEAQ (reference sequence). CDR3 size: 15 residues. Unmatched junction bases numbered 3, after V lost 5 bases and J lost 1 base.

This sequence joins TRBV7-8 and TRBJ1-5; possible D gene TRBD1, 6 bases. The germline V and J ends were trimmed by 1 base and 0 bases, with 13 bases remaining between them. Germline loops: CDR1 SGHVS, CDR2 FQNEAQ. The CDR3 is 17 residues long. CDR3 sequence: CASSLEAQGSSNQPQHF. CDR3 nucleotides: TGTGCCAGCAGCTTAGAGGCACAGGGTAGTAGCAATCAGCCCCAGCATTTT.

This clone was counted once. The CDR3 loop reads CATLGSRYGYTF. CDR3 sequence (DNA): TGTGCCACCCTGGGGTCTCGCTATGGCTACACCTTC. This chain uses TRBV19 with TRBJ1-2; D call uncertain. The CDR3 spans 12 residues. Trimming removed 10 bases at V and 4 bases at J, with 13 bases between. The germline gives CDR1 LNHDA, CDR2 SQIVND (reference sequence).

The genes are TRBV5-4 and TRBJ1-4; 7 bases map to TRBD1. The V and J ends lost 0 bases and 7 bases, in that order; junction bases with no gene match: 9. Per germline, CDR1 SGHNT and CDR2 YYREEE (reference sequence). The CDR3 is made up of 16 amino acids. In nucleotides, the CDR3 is TGTGCCAGCAGCTTGGAACCGGGACAGAGCCCTGAAAAACTGTTTTTT. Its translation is CASSLEPGQSPEKLFF.

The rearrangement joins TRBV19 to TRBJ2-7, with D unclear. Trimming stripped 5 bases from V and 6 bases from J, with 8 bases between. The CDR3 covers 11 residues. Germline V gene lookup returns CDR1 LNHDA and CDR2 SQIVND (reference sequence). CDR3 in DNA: TGTGCCAGTAGTTCCCTTTTCGAGCAGTACTTC. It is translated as CASSSLFEQYF.

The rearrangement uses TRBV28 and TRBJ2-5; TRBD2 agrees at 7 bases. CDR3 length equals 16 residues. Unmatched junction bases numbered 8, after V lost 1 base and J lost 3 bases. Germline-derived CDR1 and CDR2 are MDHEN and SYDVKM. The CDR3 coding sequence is TGTGCCAGCAGTTTATTGGTGGCTAGCGGAAAAGAGACCCAGTACTTC. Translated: CASSLLVASGKETQYF.